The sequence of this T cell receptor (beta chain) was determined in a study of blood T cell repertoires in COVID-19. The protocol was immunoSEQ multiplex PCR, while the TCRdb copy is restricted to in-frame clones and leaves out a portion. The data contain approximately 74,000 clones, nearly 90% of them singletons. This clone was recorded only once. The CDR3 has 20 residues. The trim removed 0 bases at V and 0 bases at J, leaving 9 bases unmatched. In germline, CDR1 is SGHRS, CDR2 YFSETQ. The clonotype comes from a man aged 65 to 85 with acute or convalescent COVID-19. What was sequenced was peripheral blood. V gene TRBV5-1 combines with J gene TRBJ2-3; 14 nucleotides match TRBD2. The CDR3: CASSLAGGLAGATSTDTQYF. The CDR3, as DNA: TGCGCCAGCAGCTTGGCCGGGGGACTAGCGGGAGCTACTAGCACAGATACGCAGTATTTT.